This T cell receptor beta chain was sequenced in a study of blood T cell repertoires in COVID-19. As originally analysed: Reference gene primer amplification gave nucleated cell count estimates. Sequenced by immunoSEQ multiplex PCR; TCRdb stores in-frame clones only, minus some. That table is the source of V, J and clone size, and D and trimming were worked out from the DNA. Of 150,000 to 200,000 clones in the sample, 65% to 85% were seen once. The CDR3 contains 16 residues. The ends were cut back, 6 bases at V and 1 base at J, with 18 bases in the middle. Germline V gene lookup returns CDR1 SGHAT and CDR2 FQNNGV. Cohort 3 recovered donors had two negative PCRs, clearance, or symptom resolution.

Sequencing was carried out using PBMCs or T cells enriched from blood (not recorded which). The rearrangement joins TRBV11-2 to TRBJ2-5; maybe TRBD1 (8 bases). This TCR came from a man aged 40-55 years who had recovered from COVID-19. The CDR3 bases are TGTGCCAGCAGACCCAGGGGGCGGGGGATCCAAGAGACCCAGTACTTC. This codes for CASRPRGRGIQETQYF.